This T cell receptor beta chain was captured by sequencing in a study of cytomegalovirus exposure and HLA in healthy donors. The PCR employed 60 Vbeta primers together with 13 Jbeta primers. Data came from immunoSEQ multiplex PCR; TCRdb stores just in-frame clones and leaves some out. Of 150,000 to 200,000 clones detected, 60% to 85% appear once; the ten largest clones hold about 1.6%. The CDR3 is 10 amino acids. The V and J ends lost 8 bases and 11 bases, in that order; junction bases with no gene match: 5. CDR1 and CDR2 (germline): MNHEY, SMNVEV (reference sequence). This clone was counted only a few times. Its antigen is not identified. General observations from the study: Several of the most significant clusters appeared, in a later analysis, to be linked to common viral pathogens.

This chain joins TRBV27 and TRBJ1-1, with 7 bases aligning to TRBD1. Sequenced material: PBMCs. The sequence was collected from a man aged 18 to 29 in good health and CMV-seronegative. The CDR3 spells CASGDRVAFF. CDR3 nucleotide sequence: TGTGCCAGCGGTGACAGGGTGGCTTTCTTT.